One and the same sample provided the 19 T cell receptor beta chains below, sequenced in a study of cytomegalovirus exposure and HLA in healthy donors (dated by TCRdb to about 2017). The library was made by the immunoSEQ multiplex PCR assay. For the multiplex PCR, a mixture combining 60 forward primers for TCR Vbeta segments and 13 reverse primers for TCR Jbeta segments was used. TCRdb carries this immuneACCESS record with in-frame sequences only. Its versions omit some clonotypes, under half of them owing to an unresolved V gene in the studies checked, with the rest unexplained. Within this sample are 200,000 to 300,000 clones, with 80% to 90% of them counted one time only. Roughly 2% of the sample is in the top ten clones. Sequencing was carried out using PBMCs. The receptor source for this set is a middle-aged woman in good health and CMV-seropositive.

The CDR3 region is CASSEWPGQDTQYF. The CDR3 DNA is TGTGCCAGCAGTGAGTGGCCAGGGCAAGATACGCAGTATTTT. This chain connects TRBV6-1 to TRBJ2-3, with a tentative D call TRBD1 (5 bases). The CDR3 has 14 amino acids. V was clipped by 3 bases and J by 5 bases, with 12 bases between them. CDR1 is MNHNS, CDR2 SASEGT, per germline.

This CDR3 is CASSLGQLSDEKLFF. The CDR3 bases are TGTGCCAGCTCCCTTGGGCAGTTATCAGATGAAAAACTGTTTTTT. The rearrangement joins TRBV5-8 to TRBJ1-4; D not certain. Germline CDR1 SGHTS, CDR2 YDEGEE. This CDR3 is 15 amino acids long. V lost 7 bases, J lost 6 bases, and 19 bases lay in between. Combining the CDR3 with reference TRBV5-8 and TRBJ1-4 gives the whole variable domain EAGVTQSPTHLIKTRGQQATLRCSPISGHTSVYWYQQALGLGLQFLLWYDEGEERNRGNFPPRFSGRQFPNYSSELNVNALELEDSALYLCASSLGQLSDEKLFFGSGTQLSVL.

The CDR3 loop is CASSPPPTGLGTDTQYF. Here the CDR3 DNA reads TGTGCCAGCAGTCCTCCTCCCACGGGACTCGGCACAGATACGCAGTATTTT. This chain joins TRBV4-2 and TRBJ2-3, with a tentative D call TRBD2 (6 bases). This CDR3 is built from 17 residues. Germline CDR1 and CDR2: LGHNA and YNFKEQ. V gave up 6 bases and J gave up 1 base, with 20 bases separating them.

The rearrangement links TRBV6-1 to TRBJ1-6; D call uncertain. CDR1 is MNHNS, CDR2 SASEGT, per germline. Trimming removed 0 bases at V and 7 bases at J, with 13 bases between. This CDR3 is 16 amino acids long. Written as DNA, the CDR3 is TGTGCCAGCAGTGAAGCGGTGCCGGGATTCAATTCACCCCTCCACTTT. It specifies CASSEAVPGFNSPLHF.

This clone was observed a few times. J is TRBJ2-2 and V is TRBV19; 11 bases fit TRBD2. This CDR3 is 15 amino acids long. J was trimmed by 1 base and V by 8 bases; bases with no gene match: 3. CDR1 and CDR2 from the germline V gene are LNHDA and SQIVND (reference sequence). As DNA, the CDR3 is TGTGCCAGTCGACTAGCGGGGTGGAACACCGGGGAGCTGTTTTTT. It yields the protein CASRLAGWNTGELFF. Using reference TRBV19 and TRBJ2-2 for the parts outside the CDR3, the full variable domain is DGGITQSPKYLFRKEGQNVTLSCEQNLNHDAMYWYRQDPGQGLRLIYYSQIVNDFQKGDIAEGYSVSREKKESFPLTVTSAQKNPTAFYLCASRLAGWNTGELFFGEGSRLTVL.

This clone was picked up a small number of times. The chain is built from TRBV2 and TRBJ2-2, with TRBD1 matching over 9 bases. Germline V CDR1 and CDR2: SNHLY, FYNNEI. CDR3 length: 14 residues. The ends lost 3 bases at V and 7 bases at J; junction bases unmatched: 3. The CDR3 DNA sequence: TGTGCCAGCAGTGAGGGACAGGGCGACGGGGAGCTGTTTTTT. As protein: CASSEGQGDGELFF.

This clone was detected a few times. The chain is built from TRBV5-6 and TRBJ1-2; 10 nucleotides match TRBD1. The V gene end was trimmed by 4 bases and the J gene end by 3 bases; junction bases not matched to a gene: 6. Germline loops: CDR1 SGHDT, CDR2 YYEEEE. There are 15 residues in the CDR3. CDR3 in amino acids: CASSLLGQGDYGYTF. The CDR3 DNA follows: TGTGCCAGCAGCCTGCTTGGACAGGGGGACTATGGCTACACCTTC.

This chain joins TRBV18 and TRBJ2-2; D is perhaps TRBD2 (5 bases). From germline, CDR1 is KGHSH and CDR2 LQKENI. This CDR3 spans 14 amino acids. The V and J ends lost 4 bases and 7 bases respectively, with 13 bases between them. This chain's CDR3 is CASSRGSVIGELFF. CDR3 sequence (DNA): TGTGCCAGCTCACGGGGTAGCGTGATCGGGGAGCTGTTTTTT.

This rearrangement joins TRBV19 to TRBJ2-3; D uncertain. The CDR3 runs 13 residues. Trimming took 3 bases from V and 6 from J, leaving 10 bases between them. Germline V lookup: CDR1 LNHDA, CDR2 SQIVND (reference sequence). As DNA, the CDR3 is TGTGCCAGTAGTATGGTAGAGAAGGATACGCAGTATTTT. Its protein product is CASSMVEKDTQYF.

The V call is TRBV4-3, the J call TRBJ2-7, with TRBD2 as a possible D gene (7 bases). Germline V gene sequence: CDR1 LGHNA, CDR2 YSLEER. The CDR3 totals 13 residues. With 3 bases removed from V and 5 bases from J, the gap between germline ends came to 11 bases. CDR3 in DNA: TGCGCCAGCAGCCAGGGGGGGCGGCACGAGCAGTACTTC. It specifies CASSQGGRHEQYF.

This chain links TRBV29-1 with TRBJ2-2; 9 positions agree with TRBD1. V trimming: 5 bases; J trimming: 2 bases; junction bases outside the gene matches: 3. The CDR3 is made up of 14 amino acids. Germline V gene sequence: CDR1 SQVTM, CDR2 ANQGSEA. CDR3: CSVSGQGNTGELFF. Written as DNA, the CDR3 is TGCAGCGTTTCGGGACAGGGTAACACCGGGGAGCTGTTTTTT.

The CDR3 protein is CASSLRRLRESSEETQYF. The DNA of the CDR3 is TGTGCCAGCAGTCTAAGACGCCTCCGGGAGAGTAGTGAAGAGACCCAGTACTTC. The chain combines TRBV2 with TRBJ2-5; D may be TRBD2 (6 bases). V lost 5 bases and J 3 bases, leaving 25 bases between the germline ends. Germline V gene sequence: CDR1 SNHLY, CDR2 FYNNEI. The CDR3 spans 18 residues. The full variable domain, with the rest looked up from reference TRBV2 and TRBJ2-5, is EPEVTQTPSHQVTQMGQEVILRCVPISNHLYFYWYRQILGQKVEFLVSFYNNEISEKSEIFDDQFSVERPDGSNFTLKIRSTKLEDSAMYFCASSLRRLRESSEETQYFGPGTRLLVL.

V and J are TRBV5-8 and TRBJ2-7; a possible D gene is TRBD2 (5 bases). The germline V gene has CDR1 SGHTS and CDR2 YDEGEE. The CDR3 has 16 amino acids. V lost 5 bases and J 0 bases, leaving 18 bases between the germline ends. The DNA for the CDR3 is TGTGCCAGCAGAGACGAGGGTCAGCGTCGCTCCTACGAGCAGTACTTC. Translated, it gives CASRDEGQRRSYEQYF.

The chain combines TRBV5-6 with TRBJ2-1; no reliable D call. CDR3 length: 14 residues. Trimming shortened V by 0 bases and J by 9 bases, and 13 bases separated the two germline ends. Looked up from germline, CDR1 is SGHDT and CDR2 is YYEEEE. CDR3 sequence reads: CASSLVVLGREQFF. CDR3 coding DNA: TGTGCCAGCAGCTTGGTTGTCCTAGGCCGTGAGCAGTTCTTC.

This chain uses TRBV21-1 with TRBJ2-1; the table's TRBD1 call for D was not verified on the DNA. TRBV21-1 is labeled a pseudogene. CDR3 length equals 14 residues. As DNA, the CDR3 is TGTGCCAGCAGCAGGCATTTCGATCTTAATGAGCAGTTCTTC. It encodes CASSRHFDLNEQFF.

The chain is built from TRBV28 and TRBJ1-2; TRBD1 is a possible D gene (6 bases). V gave up 6 bases and J gave up 2 bases, with 13 bases separating them. Germline lookup yields CDR1 MDHEN and CDR2 SYDVKM. The CDR3 has 14 amino acids. For the CDR3, the DNA is TGTGCCAGCAGGCCTACAGGGATAAACTATGGCTACACCTTC. Protein: CASRPTGINYGYTF.

The rearrangement joins TRBV11-2 to TRBJ2-7; a possible D gene is TRBD1 (6 bases). The CDR3 length is 12 residues. V shed 5 bases and J shed 7 bases, with 12 bases lying between them. The germline gives CDR1 SGHAT, CDR2 FQNNGV. CDR3 DNA: TGTGCCAGCAGCGCCGACAGGCGTGAGCAGTACTTC. It is translated as CASSADRREQYF.

The chain has TRBV11-2 and TRBJ1-2; D unresolved. The germline CDR1 and CDR2 sequences are SGHAT and FQNNGV. The CDR3 has 12 amino acids. V shed 4 bases and J shed 4 bases, with 7 bases lying between them. CDR3 coding DNA: TGTGCCAGCAGCTCCGGTGGCTATGGCTACACCTTC. It specifies CASSSGGYGYTF.

V usage is TRBV6-5 and J usage is TRBJ2-7; 8 bases map to TRBD2. This CDR3 has 15 residues. From germline, CDR1 is MNHEY and CDR2 SVGAGI. The ends lost 0 bases at V and 2 bases at J; junction bases unmatched: 3. The CDR3 sequence is CASSYSAGGAYEQYF. CDR3 sequence (DNA): TGTGCCAGCAGTTACTCTGCGGGAGGCGCCTACGAGCAGTACTTC.